A single T cell receptor beta chain is shown here with its context. The source of the sample is a study of blood T cell repertoires in COVID-19. The wider study: Spain, Italy and the United States supplied samples that represented acute and convalescent COVID-19. In each case, the material was cDNA or gDNA derived from T cells, B-cell-depleted T cells, or PBMCs.

In the study's own analysis: The assay estimated nucleated cells by amplifying reference gene primers. Libraries were prepared by immunoSEQ multiplex PCR; TCRdb keeps only in-frame clonotypes and omits some of them. V and J calls and clone size follow that table, whereas D and trimming were derived from the DNA. The sample includes about 260,000 clones, roughly 86% of them seen just once. Recruited during active infection, patients (from Seattle) were subsequently followed longitudinally. V trimming: 6 bases; J trimming: 6 bases; junction bases outside the gene matches: 10. Germline V CDR1 and CDR2: SQVTM, ANQGSEA. This CDR3 is 15 amino acids long.

The rearrangement joins TRBV29-1 to TRBJ2-3; 12 bases are shared with TRBD2. The sample was peripheral blood. The receptor comes from a woman aged 60-75 years with COVID-19, enrolled during active disease. This chain's CDR3 is CSVPSGRAFSDTQYF. As DNA, the CDR3 is TGCAGCGTCCCTAGCGGGAGGGCCTTTAGTGATACGCAGTATTTT.